The T cell receptor (beta chain) under discussion was sequenced for a study of T cell repertoires in cytomegalovirus infection (dated by TCRdb to the late 2010s). Some background on the complete study: Because public TCR beta signatures pointed to carriage of CMV infection together with the matching HLA type, the HLA type of each donor mattered for the analysis.

There are many counts of this clonotype. The specificity of this receptor is unknown. No much larger clone exists at a distance of one base, and base qualities are not known. Instrument on record: Illumina HiSeq 1500. TCRdb reran the public reads through fastp at Q25 and MiXCR, keeping productive beta chains. Identical CDR3 protein sequences are pooled into one entry, listed with their most common genes and DNA. The sample table lists approximately 490,000 distinct CDR3 sequences, about 11% of them with a count of one. Roughly a tenth of the sample rests with the top ten. V ends up 5 bases short and J 10 bases short, with an unmatched junction base count of 7. Sequences SGHVS (CDR1) and FNYEAQ (CDR2) are obtained from the germline V gene. Counted from cysteine to phenylalanine, this CDR3 has 14 amino acids. Here the CDR3 DNA is all that survives: 42 bases in frame from base 1. General study outcomes and caveats: The ex vivo response was dominated by HLA-C-restricted CMV-specific TCR beta clonotypes, which also provided the single most frequent clonotype in two of eight donors. Carriers of CMV infection plus the relevant HLA type were discriminated by the cumulative frequency of public TCR beta family members in the study cohort and in an independent roughly 320-donor cohort.

This clonotype was sampled from a human donor in good health (CMV status not recorded). Some clones in this sample may be carry-over from other donors' samples. The sequencing input was PBMCs. The V gene is TRBV7-6 and the J gene is TRBJ2-1; TRBD2 matches 11 bases in the middle. The DNA sequence follows: TGTGCCAGCAGCCGCGGGACTAGCGGTTCCGAGCAGTTCTTC. This sequence encodes CASSRGTSGSEQFF.